Below, 18 T cell receptor beta chains from the same sample are listed, as sequenced in a study of OX40 agonist ivuxolimab in advanced cancers. Method: immunoSEQ multiplex PCR; TCRdb's copy keeps in-frame clones and lacks some. The sample consists of 30,000 to 45,000 clones, around 89% of them appearing once. Source: CD4+ or CD8+ T cells sorted from blood, taken in a trial of the OX40 agonist ivuxolimab. Every receptor here comes from an adult with an advanced solid tumor such as melanoma, head and neck, liver or kidney cancer.

The CDR3 bases are TGTGCCAGCAGCGGCAAGACAGGGAGGTACAATGAGCAGTTCTTC. This translates into CASSGKTGRYNEQFF. The J gene is TRBJ2-1, the V gene TRBV9; tentative D call: TRBD1 (7 bases). V was cut by 3 bases and J by 4 bases, with 14 bases left in between. The CDR3 runs 15 residues. Germline CDR1 and CDR2: SGDLS and YYNGEE. The entire variable domain, with the rest obtained from reference TRBV9 and TRBJ2-1, is as follows: DSGVTQTPKHLITATGQRVTLRCSPRSGDLSVYWYQQSLDQGLQFLIQYYNGEERAKGNILERFSAQQFPDLHSELNLSSLELGDSALYFCASSGKTGRYNEQFFGPGTRLTVL.

This rearrangement joins TRBV2 to TRBJ1-4; D remains ambiguous. V lost 8 bases and J 3 bases, leaving 7 bases between the germline ends. CDR1 SNHLY and CDR2 FYNNEI come from the germline V gene. The CDR3 totals 12 residues. The CDR3 reads CASGEANEKLFF. Written as DNA, the CDR3 is TGTGCCAGCGGAGAGGCTAATGAAAAACTGTTTTTT.

The J gene is TRBJ2-6, the V gene TRBV18; the D call may be TRBD1 or TRBD2 (7 bases each). This CDR3 has 18 residues. Trimming took 3 bases from V and 2 from J, leaving 17 bases between them. In germline, CDR1 is KGHSH, CDR2 LQKENI. CDR3 nucleotides: TGTGCCAGCTCACCTACGACAGGGAGGGTGCCTGGGGCCAACGTCCTGACTTTC. This sequence encodes CASSPTTGRVPGANVLTF.

This rearrangement joins TRBV28 to TRBJ2-1; TRBD2 matches at 7 bases. The CDR3 runs to 15 residues. CDR1 is MDHEN and CDR2 is SYDVKM in the germline V gene. The J segment lost 10 bases and the V segment lost 5 bases, leaving 14 bases of the junction unmatched. The CDR3 DNA sequence: TGTGCCAGCAGTACTACTAGCGACCAAGGGGTAGAGCAGTTCTTC. Translating it yields CASSTTSDQGVEQFF.

The chain uses TRBV7-6 and TRBJ1-4; D not resolved. CDR1 and CDR2 (germline): SGHVS, FNYEAQ. The germline V and J ends were trimmed by 1 base and 8 bases, with 14 bases remaining between them. The CDR3 spans 15 residues. The CDR3, as DNA: TGTGCCAGCAGCTTAGTGGGATACAAAGGGGAAAAACTGTTTTTT. It yields the protein CASSLVGYKGEKLFF.

In DNA, the CDR3 is TGTGCCATCAGTCGGAGTGATGGGGCCAACGTCCTGACTTTC. This encodes CAISRSDGANVLTF. The chain combines TRBV10-3 with TRBJ2-6, with D unresolved. Trimming took off 5 bases at V and 3 bases at J, with 8 bases between the two ends. Germline V CDR1 and CDR2: ENHRY, SYGVKD. The CDR3 is 14 residues long.

This clone came up a few times. This sequence joins TRBV15 and TRBJ2-7, with a tentative D call TRBD2 (5 bases). The CDR3 runs to 16 residues. CDR1 is LNHNV and CDR2 is YYDKDF in the germline V gene (reference sequence). The V end lost 0 bases, the J end lost 0 bases, and 12 bases lay between the germline ends. The CDR3 region has the DNA TGTGCCACCAGCAGAGAAGGGTTGGGAGACTCCTACGAGCAGTACTTC. Residues: CATSREGLGDSYEQYF.

The rearrangement uses TRBV11-2 and TRBJ2-7; 11 positions agree with TRBD1. V gave up 3 bases and J gave up 2 bases; unmatched junction bases: 6. The CDR3 consists of 16 residues. Looked up from germline, CDR1 is SGHAT and CDR2 is FQNNGV. The CDR3 reads CASSLIAGQGAYEQYF. CDR3 DNA: TGTGCCAGCAGCTTGATCGCGGGACAGGGGGCCTACGAGCAGTACTTC.

The chain links TRBV5-6 to TRBJ2-2; D might be TRBD1 or TRBD2, each matching 5 bases. Trimming took off 6 bases at V and 0 bases at J, with 12 bases between the two ends. Germline CDR1 SGHDT, CDR2 YYEEEE. The CDR3 extends over 15 amino acids. CDR3 sequence: CASILRGANTGELFF. Written as DNA, the CDR3 is TGTGCCAGCATCTTACGGGGCGCGAACACCGGGGAGCTGTTTTTT.

The rearrangement joins TRBV7-9 to TRBJ2-3, with 12 bases identical to TRBD2. J was trimmed by 3 bases and V by 3 bases; bases with no gene match: 1. The CDR3 consists of 15 residues. Germline V gene data show CDR1 as SEHNR and CDR2 as FQNEAQ (reference sequence). The CDR3 nucleotides are TGTGCCAGCAGCTTCCTAGCGGGAGGGACAGATACGCAGTATTTT. Protein sequence: CASSFLAGGTDTQYF. Drawing the rest from reference TRBV7-9 and TRBJ2-3, the complete variable domain is DTGVSQNPRHKITKRGQNVTFRCDPISEHNRLYWYRQTLGQGPEFLTYFQNEAQLEKSRLLSDRFSAERPKGSFSTLEIQRTEQGDSAMYLCASSFLAGGTDTQYFGPGTRLTVL.

The V and J genes are TRBV6-6 and TRBJ2-5, with 7 nucleotides matching TRBD1. Matching the DNA end better, TRBJ2-7 makes the J call doubtful. This CDR3 is built from 13 residues. In germline, CDR1 is MNHNY, CDR2 SVGAGI (reference sequence). The CDR3 region has the DNA TGTGCCAGCAGTTACCCGACAGGGAACGAGCAGTACTTC. It encodes CASSYPTGNEQYF.

This clone was seen a single time. One junction end does not reproduce the germline sequence, and a read error may be involved. CDR3 loop: CASSPNRGTYGYTF. The CDR3 DNA follows: TGTGCCAGTAGCCCCAACAGGGGGACCTATGGCTACACCTTC. The chain joins TRBV4-2 to TRBJ1-2; the match to TRBD1 covers 8 bases. Germline V lookup: CDR1 LGHNA, CDR2 YNFKEQ. The CDR3 runs 14 residues.

This rearrangement joins TRBV28 to TRBJ2-1; possibly TRBD2 for D (6 bases). CDR1 MDHEN and CDR2 SYDVKM come from the germline V gene. Between the trimmed V and J ends, which lost 7 bases and 4 bases, there was a span of 11 bases. The CDR3 loop spans 13 amino acids. The CDR3 here is CASTIAVYNEQFF. The CDR3 DNA reads TGTGCCAGCACCATAGCGGTGTACAATGAGCAGTTCTTC.

The chain is built from TRBV13 and TRBJ2-1; D is possibly TRBD2 (5 bases). Germline values: CDR1 PRHDT, CDR2 FYEKMQ (reference sequence). V was cut by 5 bases and J by 5 bases, with 10 bases left in between. There are 13 residues in the CDR3. The CDR3 nucleotides are TGTGCCAGCAGCGCTCGGGGTCACAATGAGCAGTTCTTC. It is translated as CASSARGHNEQFF.

This rearrangement joins TRBV9 to TRBJ2-3; tentatively, D is TRBD1 or TRBD2 (5 bases each). CDR3 length: 15 amino acids. The germline gives CDR1 SGDLS, CDR2 YYNGEE. Trimming pared 0 bases from V and 0 bases from J, leaving 8 bases between. CDR3 coding DNA: TGTGCCAGCAGCGTAGGGGGGTTTAGCACAGATACGCAGTATTTT. Its protein is CASSVGGFSTDTQYF.

The rearrangement joins TRBV4-1 to TRBJ2-7; 10 bases align to TRBD2. The CDR3 has 15 residues. Losses at the gene ends were 0 bases for V and 7 bases for J; bases not matched to a gene: 6. Germline CDR1 and CDR2: MGHRA and YSYEKL. The CDR3 bases are TGCGCCAGCAGCCAAGATGAGGGACTAGCGAGAGAGCAGTACTTC. Translating gives CASSQDEGLAREQYF.

This sequence joins TRBV19 and TRBJ2-7; 10 nucleotides agree with TRBD2. Trimming cost V 5 bases and J 4 bases; bases outside gene matches: 5. Germline V gives CDR1 LNHDA, CDR2 SQIVND (reference sequence). CDR3 length: 14 amino acids. CDR3 in DNA: TGTGCCAGTAGTTGGGCTAGCGGGAGTTACGAGCAGTACTTC. Its protein product is CASSWASGSYEQYF.

Concerning this clone itself: Distinct nucleotide sequences in the sample also encode this CDR3. This chain uses TRBV27 with TRBJ1-1; D unresolved. The V and J ends lost 4 bases and 1 base respectively, with 7 bases between them. The length of the CDR3 is 13 residues. Germline CDR1 MNHEY, CDR2 SMNVEV (reference sequence). CDR3 DNA sequence: TGTGCCAGCAGTTGGACGGGGAACACTGAAGCTTTCTTT. It yields the protein CASSWTGNTEAFF.